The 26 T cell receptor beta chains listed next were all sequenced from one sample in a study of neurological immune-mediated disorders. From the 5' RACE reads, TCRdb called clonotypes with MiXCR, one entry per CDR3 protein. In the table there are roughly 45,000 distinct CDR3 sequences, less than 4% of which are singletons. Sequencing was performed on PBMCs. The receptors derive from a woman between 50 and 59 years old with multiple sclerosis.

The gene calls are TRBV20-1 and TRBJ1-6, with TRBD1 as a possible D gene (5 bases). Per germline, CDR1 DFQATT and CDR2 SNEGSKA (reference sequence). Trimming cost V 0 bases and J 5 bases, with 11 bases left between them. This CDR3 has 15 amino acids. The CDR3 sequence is CSAREDGGDNSPLHF. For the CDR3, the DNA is TGCAGTGCTAGAGAGGATGGGGGAGATAATTCACCCCTCCACTTT.

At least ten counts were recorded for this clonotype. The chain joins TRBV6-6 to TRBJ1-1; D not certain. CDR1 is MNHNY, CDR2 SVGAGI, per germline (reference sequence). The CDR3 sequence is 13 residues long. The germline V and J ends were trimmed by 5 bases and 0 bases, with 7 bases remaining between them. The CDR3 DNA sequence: TGTGCCAGCAGTCGGGGATTGAACACTGAAGCTTTCTTT. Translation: CASSRGLNTEAFF.

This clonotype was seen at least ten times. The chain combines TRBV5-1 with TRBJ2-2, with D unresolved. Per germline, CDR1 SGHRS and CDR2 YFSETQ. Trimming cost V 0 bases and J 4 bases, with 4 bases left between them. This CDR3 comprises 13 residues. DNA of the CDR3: TGCGCCAGCAGCTTGGACAGCACCGGGGAGCTGTTTTTT. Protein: CASSLDSTGELFF.

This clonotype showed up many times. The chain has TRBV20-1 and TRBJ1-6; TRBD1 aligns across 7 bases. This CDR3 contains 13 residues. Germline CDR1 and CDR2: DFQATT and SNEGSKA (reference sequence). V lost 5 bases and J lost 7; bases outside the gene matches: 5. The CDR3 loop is CSASPDRNSPLHF. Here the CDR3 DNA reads TGCAGTGCTTCCCCGGACAGGAATTCACCCCTCCACTTT.

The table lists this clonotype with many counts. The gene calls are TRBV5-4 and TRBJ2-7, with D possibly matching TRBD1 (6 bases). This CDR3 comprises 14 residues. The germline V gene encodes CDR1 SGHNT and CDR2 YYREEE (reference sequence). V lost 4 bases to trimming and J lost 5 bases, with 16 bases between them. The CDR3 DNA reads TGTGCCAGCAGCCCCCTAAGGACAGAGGACGAGCAGTACTTC. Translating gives CASSPLRTEDEQYF.

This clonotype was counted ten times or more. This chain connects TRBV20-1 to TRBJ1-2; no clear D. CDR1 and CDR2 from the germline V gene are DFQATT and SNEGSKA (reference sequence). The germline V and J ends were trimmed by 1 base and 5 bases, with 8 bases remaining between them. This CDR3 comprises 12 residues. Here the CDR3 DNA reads TGCAGTGCTAGAGTAGGGATATATGGCTACACCTTC. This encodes CSARVGIYGYTF.

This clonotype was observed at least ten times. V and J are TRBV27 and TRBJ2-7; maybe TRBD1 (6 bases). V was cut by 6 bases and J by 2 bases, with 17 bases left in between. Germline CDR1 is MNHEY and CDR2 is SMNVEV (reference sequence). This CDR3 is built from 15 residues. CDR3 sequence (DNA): TGTGCCAGCAGCCTACATCGGCAGGGGACCTACGAGCAGTACTTC. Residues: CASSLHRQGTYEQYF.

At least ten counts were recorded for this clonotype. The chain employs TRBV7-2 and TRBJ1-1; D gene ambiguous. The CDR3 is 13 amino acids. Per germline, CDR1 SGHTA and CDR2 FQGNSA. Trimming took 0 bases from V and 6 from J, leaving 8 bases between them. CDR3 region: CASSLAWAPEAFF. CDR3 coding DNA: TGTGCCAGCAGCTTAGCGTGGGCACCTGAAGCTTTCTTT.

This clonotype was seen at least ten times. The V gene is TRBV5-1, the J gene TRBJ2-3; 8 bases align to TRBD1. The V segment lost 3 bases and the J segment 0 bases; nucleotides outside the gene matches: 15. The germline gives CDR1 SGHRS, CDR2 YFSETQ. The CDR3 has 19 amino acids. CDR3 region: CASSYDRAMDRASTDTQYF. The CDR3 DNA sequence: TGCGCCAGCAGCTACGACCGAGCCATGGACAGGGCCAGCACAGATACGCAGTATTTT.

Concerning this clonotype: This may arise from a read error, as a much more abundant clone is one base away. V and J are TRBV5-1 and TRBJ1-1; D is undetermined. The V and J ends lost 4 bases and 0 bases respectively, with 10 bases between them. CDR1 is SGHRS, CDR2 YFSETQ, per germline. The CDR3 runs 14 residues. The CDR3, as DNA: TGCGCCAGCAGCGTGAGCGGGGTGAACACTGAAGCTTTCTTT. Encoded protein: CASSVSGVNTEAFF.

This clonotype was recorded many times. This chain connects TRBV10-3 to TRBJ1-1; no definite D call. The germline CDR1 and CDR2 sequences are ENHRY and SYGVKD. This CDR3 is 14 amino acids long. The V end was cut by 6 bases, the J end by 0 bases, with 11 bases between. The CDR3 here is CAIRDFLMNTEAFF. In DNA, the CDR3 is TGTGCCATCAGGGACTTCCTCATGAACACTGAAGCTTTCTTT.

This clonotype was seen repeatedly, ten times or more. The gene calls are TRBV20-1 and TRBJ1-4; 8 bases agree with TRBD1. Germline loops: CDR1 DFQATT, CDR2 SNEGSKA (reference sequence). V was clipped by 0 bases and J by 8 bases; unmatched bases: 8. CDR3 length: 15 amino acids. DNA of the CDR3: TGCAGTGCTAGAGATCCAATACAGGGGGGCGAAAAACTGTTTTTT. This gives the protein CSARDPIQGGEKLFF.

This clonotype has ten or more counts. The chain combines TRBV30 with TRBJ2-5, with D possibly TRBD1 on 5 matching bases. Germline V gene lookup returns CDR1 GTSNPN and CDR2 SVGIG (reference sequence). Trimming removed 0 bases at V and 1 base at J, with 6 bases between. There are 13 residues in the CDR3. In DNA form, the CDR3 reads TGTGCCTGGAGTGTAGGGGTCCAAGAGACCCAGTACTTC. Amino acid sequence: CAWSVGVQETQYF.

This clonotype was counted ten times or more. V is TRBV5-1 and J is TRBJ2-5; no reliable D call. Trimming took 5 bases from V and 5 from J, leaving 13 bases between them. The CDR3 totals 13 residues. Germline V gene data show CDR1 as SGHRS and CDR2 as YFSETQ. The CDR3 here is CASSDGSGETQYF. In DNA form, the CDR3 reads TGCGCCAGCAGTGATGGGTCCGGGGAGACCCAGTACTTC.

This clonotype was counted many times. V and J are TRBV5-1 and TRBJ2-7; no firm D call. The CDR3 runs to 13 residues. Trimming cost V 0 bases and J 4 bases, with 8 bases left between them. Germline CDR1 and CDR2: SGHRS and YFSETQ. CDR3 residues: CASSLEPMYEQYF. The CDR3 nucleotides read TGCGCCAGCAGCTTGGAGCCAATGTACGAGCAGTACTTC.

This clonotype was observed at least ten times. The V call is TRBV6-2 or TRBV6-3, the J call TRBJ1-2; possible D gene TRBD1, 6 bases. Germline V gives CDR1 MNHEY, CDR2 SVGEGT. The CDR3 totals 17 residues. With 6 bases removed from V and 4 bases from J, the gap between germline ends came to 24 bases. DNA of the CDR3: TGTGCCAGCAGCCCCCTAGGGTCCTCGGACAGCTTCTATGGCTACACCTTC. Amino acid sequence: CASSPLGSSDSFYGYTF.

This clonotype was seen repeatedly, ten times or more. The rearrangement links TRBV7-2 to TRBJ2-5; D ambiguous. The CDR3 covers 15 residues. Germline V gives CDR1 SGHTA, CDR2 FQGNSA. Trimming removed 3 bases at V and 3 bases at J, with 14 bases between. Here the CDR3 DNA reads TGTGCCAGCAGCTTCCGATCTACGGGCGAAGAGACCCAGTACTTC. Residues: CASSFRSTGEETQYF.

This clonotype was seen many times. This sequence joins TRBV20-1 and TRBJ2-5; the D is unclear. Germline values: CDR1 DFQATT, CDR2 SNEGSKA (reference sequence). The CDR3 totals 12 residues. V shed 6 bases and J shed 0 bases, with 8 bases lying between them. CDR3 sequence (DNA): TGCAGTGCCGGTCAGTACCAAGAGACCCAGTACTTC. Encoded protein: CSAGQYQETQYF.

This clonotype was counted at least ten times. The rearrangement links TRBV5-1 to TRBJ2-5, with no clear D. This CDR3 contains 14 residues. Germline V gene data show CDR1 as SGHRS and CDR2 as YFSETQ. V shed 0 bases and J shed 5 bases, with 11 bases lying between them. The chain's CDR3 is CASSLDPGAETQYF. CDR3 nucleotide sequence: TGCGCCAGCAGCTTGGATCCGGGCGCGGAGACCCAGTACTTC.

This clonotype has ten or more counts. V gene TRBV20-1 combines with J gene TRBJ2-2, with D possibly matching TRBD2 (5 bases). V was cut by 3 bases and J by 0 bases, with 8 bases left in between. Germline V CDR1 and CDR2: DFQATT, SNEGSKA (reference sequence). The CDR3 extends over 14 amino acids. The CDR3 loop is CSARTNANTGELFF. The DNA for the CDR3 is TGCAGTGCTAGGACTAATGCGAACACCGGGGAGCTGTTTTTT.

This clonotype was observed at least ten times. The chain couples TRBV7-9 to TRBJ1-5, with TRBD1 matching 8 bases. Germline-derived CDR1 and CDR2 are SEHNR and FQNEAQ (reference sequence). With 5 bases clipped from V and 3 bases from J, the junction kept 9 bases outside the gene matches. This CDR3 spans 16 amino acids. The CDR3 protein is CASSPLVDRDNQPQHF. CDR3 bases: TGTGCCAGCAGCCCCCTTGTGGACAGGGACAATCAGCCCCAGCATTTT.

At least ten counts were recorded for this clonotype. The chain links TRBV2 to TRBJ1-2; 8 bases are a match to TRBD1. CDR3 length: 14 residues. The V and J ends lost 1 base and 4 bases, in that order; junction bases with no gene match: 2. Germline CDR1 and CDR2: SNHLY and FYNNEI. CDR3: CASSEVQGVYGYTF. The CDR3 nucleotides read TGTGCCAGCAGTGAAGTACAGGGGGTCTATGGCTACACCTTC.

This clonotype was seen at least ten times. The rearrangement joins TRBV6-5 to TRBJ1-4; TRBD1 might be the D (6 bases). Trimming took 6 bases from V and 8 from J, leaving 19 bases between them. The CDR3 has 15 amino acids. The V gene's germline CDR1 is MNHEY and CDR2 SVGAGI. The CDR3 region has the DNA TGTGCCAGCAGCAAACAGGGCCTCCCGGGGGAAAAACTGTTTTTT. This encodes CASSKQGLPGEKLFF.

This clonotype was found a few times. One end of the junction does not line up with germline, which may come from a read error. The CDR3 nucleotides are TGTGCCATCAGTGAGAAGAGCACAGGGGGATCAACCCTCAACTTT. It translates to CAISEKSTGGSTLNF. J is TRBJ1-6 and V is TRBV10-3; TRBD1 aligns across 8 bases. The germline V gene encodes CDR1 ENHRY and CDR2 SYGVKD. This CDR3 has 15 amino acids.

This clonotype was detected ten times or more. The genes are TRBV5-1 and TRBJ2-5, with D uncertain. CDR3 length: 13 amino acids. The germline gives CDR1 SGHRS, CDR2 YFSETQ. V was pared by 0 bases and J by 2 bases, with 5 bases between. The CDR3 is CASSLVLQETQYF. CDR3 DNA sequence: TGCGCCAGCAGCTTGGTCTTACAAGAGACCCAGTACTTC.

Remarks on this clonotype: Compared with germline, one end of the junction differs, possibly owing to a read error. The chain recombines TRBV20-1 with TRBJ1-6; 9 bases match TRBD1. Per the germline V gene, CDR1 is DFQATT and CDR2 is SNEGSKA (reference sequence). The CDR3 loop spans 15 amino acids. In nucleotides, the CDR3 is TGCAGTGCTAGAGAGGGACAGGGTTATAATTCACACCTCCACTTT. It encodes CSAREGQGYNSHLHF.